Below, 5 T cell receptor beta chains from the same sample are listed, as sequenced in a study of blood T cell repertoires in COVID-19. Libraries were prepared by immunoSEQ multiplex PCR; TCRdb keeps only in-frame clonotypes and omits some of them. Among about 400,000 clones listed, over 75% were seen once. The sequenced sample consisted of PBMCs or T cells enriched from blood (not recorded which). The origin of the receptors is a woman between 40 and 55 years old with acute COVID-19.

This clone was counted a few times. V is TRBV30 and J is TRBJ2-1, with 8 nucleotides matching TRBD1. CDR1 and CDR2 from the germline V gene are GTSNPN and SVGIG (reference sequence). The CDR3 runs 17 residues. Trimming removed 0 bases from V and 8 bases from J; junction bases left unmatched: 15. The chain's CDR3 is CAWSVRSGGRGLYEQFF. The CDR3 DNA follows: TGTGCCTGGAGTGTAAGATCCGGCGGCAGGGGGCTTTATGAGCAGTTCTTC.

This chain joins TRBV10-2 and TRBJ2-1; a weak D match, TRBD2 (7 bases). V was pared by 7 bases and J by 7 bases, with 14 bases between. CDR1 and CDR2 from the germline V gene are WSHSY and SAAADI. The length of the CDR3 is 13 residues. This CDR3 is CASKGGGANEQFF. CDR3 coding DNA: TGCGCCAGCAAAGGAGGGGGGGCTAATGAGCAGTTCTTC.

The chain combines TRBV3-1 (or the pseudogene TRBV3-2) with TRBJ2-7; 8 nucleotides match TRBD2. In germline, CDR1 is LGHDT, CDR2 YNNKEL (reference sequence). With V trimmed by 6 bases and J by 3 bases, 7 bases remained unmatched. This CDR3 spans 14 amino acids. The DNA of the CDR3 is TGTGCCAGCAGTCCGGGGGGGCTTGACTACGAGCAGTACTTC. Its protein is CASSPGGLDYEQYF.

A single count supports this clone. This chain links TRBV7-6 with TRBJ2-2, with 9 bases identical to TRBD2. This CDR3 has 16 residues. Germline V gives CDR1 SGHVS, CDR2 FNYEAQ. The V gene end was trimmed by 0 bases and the J gene end by 5 bases; junction bases not matched to a gene: 4. The CDR3 sequence: CASSLAATSGTGELFF. DNA of the CDR3: TGTGCCAGCAGCTTAGCTGCGACTAGCGGAACCGGGGAGCTGTTTTTT.

This clone was counted once. The rearrangement uses TRBV7-9 and TRBJ2-1, with 13 bases fitting TRBD2. Germline loops: CDR1 SEHNR, CDR2 FQNEAQ (reference sequence). Germline trimming cut 1 base from V and 10 bases from J; bases unmatched to any gene: 10. The CDR3 is made up of 17 amino acids. The CDR3 reads CASSLGIGLAGVPEQFF. CDR3 DNA sequence: TGTGCCAGCAGCTTAGGGATCGGACTAGCGGGGGTTCCAGAGCAGTTCTTC.